These 16 T cell receptor beta chains were sequenced from one sample in a study of shared T cell receptors in the human thymus. Generated by immunoSEQ multiplex PCR, the TCRdb table keeps only in-frame clones and is missing some. The sample shows 700,000 or so clones, approximately 85% of them seen only once. Another study also made use of these data, one on human thymus T cells.

The sequencing sample was made of thymocytes. Every receptor here comes from a girl less than two years old with a congenital heart defect.

This clone was counted a single time. The CDR3 coding sequence is TGTGCCAGCAGCCCCTTAAGGGGCGCAGATCTGGGTGAAGCTTTCTTT. Amino acid sequence: CASSPLRGADLGEAFF. The chain employs TRBV5-6 and TRBJ1-1; D might be TRBD1 (5 bases). Per germline, CDR1 SGHDT and CDR2 YYEEEE. V lost 4 bases and J 7 bases, leaving 23 bases between the germline ends. There are 16 residues in the CDR3.

The rearrangement links TRBV27 to TRBJ1-5; D not certain. CDR3 length: 15 amino acids. Germline assignment: CDR1 MNHEY and CDR2 SMNVEV (reference sequence). V gave up 1 base and J gave up 6 bases, with 13 bases separating them. This CDR3 is CASSLFWGGSQPQHF. In nucleotides, the CDR3 is TGTGCCAGCAGTTTATTTTGGGGAGGCAGTCAGCCCCAGCATTTT.

The chain recombines TRBV27 with TRBJ1-1; 7 bases match TRBD1. This CDR3 is 14 amino acids long. Per germline, CDR1 MNHEY and CDR2 SMNVEV (reference sequence). J lost 1 base, V lost 4 bases, and 3 bases had no gene match. The DNA of the CDR3 is TGTGCCAGCAGTTCACAGGGGCGGAACACTGAAGCTTTCTTT. Translation gives CASSSQGRNTEAFF.

V is TRBV7-9 and J is TRBJ2-6, with 9 bases aligning to TRBD1. This CDR3 region has 18 residues. V lost 6 bases to trimming and J lost 2 bases; unmatched junction nucleotides: 11. Germline V gene sequence: CDR1 SEHNR, CDR2 FQNEAQ (reference sequence). Here the CDR3 reads CASRYGQGSFTGANVLTF. The CDR3 region has the DNA TGTGCCAGCAGGTACGGACAGGGGTCATTTACTGGGGCCAACGTCCTGACTTTC.

This clone was seen a handful of times. The genes are TRBV5-1 and TRBJ1-2; a possible D gene is TRBD1 (5 bases). The V and J ends lost 4 bases and 8 bases respectively, with 18 bases between them. CDR1 is SGHRS and CDR2 is YFSETQ in the germline V gene. The CDR3 contains 14 residues. CDR3 in DNA: TGCGCCAGCAGCAAAGGGACTCGAGCTGAGGGCTACACCTTC. This codes for CASSKGTRAEGYTF.

This CDR3 reads CASSQRKRDDRNSPLHF. CDR3 sequence (DNA): TGTGCCAGCAGCCAAAGGAAACGGGATGATCGGAATTCACCCCTCCACTTT. The V gene is TRBV14, the J gene TRBJ1-6; D gene ambiguous. Per germline, CDR1 SGHDN and CDR2 FVKESK. There are 17 residues in the CDR3. Trimming took off 2 bases at V and 7 bases at J, with 18 bases between the two ends.

As DNA, the CDR3 is TGTGCCAGCAGCTTACGGGACACAAACCACCAGCCCCAGCATTTT. This gives the protein CASSLRDTNHQPQHF. V usage is TRBV5-6 and J usage is TRBJ1-5; TRBD1 is a possible D gene (6 bases). The CDR3 extends over 15 amino acids. Germline lookup yields CDR1 SGHDT and CDR2 YYEEEE. The V end lost 2 bases, the J end lost 7 bases, and 16 bases lay between the germline ends.

V usage is TRBV14 and J usage is TRBJ1-3; D is perhaps TRBD1 (6 bases). With 1 base removed from V and 0 bases from J, the gap between germline ends came to 10 bases. Germline V CDR1 and CDR2: SGHDN, FVKESK. The CDR3 loop spans 16 amino acids. For the CDR3, the DNA is TGTGCCAGCAGCCAAGGACGGGACACCTCTGGAAACACCATATATTTT. It is translated as CASSQGRDTSGNTIYF.

The chain employs TRBV10-1 and TRBJ1-4, with D uncertain. The CDR3 is 13 amino acids. V was trimmed by 4 bases and J by 4 bases, leaving 7 bases between them. Germline V CDR1 and CDR2: WNHNN, SYGVQD (reference sequence). CDR3 nucleotides: TGCGCCAGCAGTGTTGGGCATAATGAAAAACTGTTTTTT. It yields the protein CASSVGHNEKLFF.

This chain connects TRBV5-6 to TRBJ2-7; D is perhaps TRBD2 (5 bases). The V and J ends lost 0 bases and 3 bases respectively, with 22 bases between them. Germline CDR1 and CDR2: SGHDT and YYEEEE. The CDR3 is made up of 18 amino acids. DNA for the CDR3: TGTGCCAGCAGCTTGGGTGGGAGTAGCGTTACTTCTGTCTACGAGCAGTACTTC. Its translation is CASSLGGSSVTSVYEQYF. The full variable domain, rest sourced from reference TRBV5-6 and TRBJ2-7, is DAGVTQSPTHLIKTRGQQVTLRCSPKSGHDTVSWYQQALGQGPQFIFQYYEEEERQRGNFPDRFSGHQFPNYSSELNVNALLLGDSALYLCASSLGGSSVTSVYEQYFGPGTRLTVT.

The chain combines TRBV9 with TRBJ1-3; tentative D call: TRBD1 (6 bases). Trimming took off 0 bases at V and 0 bases at J, with 10 bases between the two ends. CDR1 SGDLS and CDR2 YYNGEE come from the germline V gene. The CDR3 is 16 residues long. DNA of the CDR3: TGTGCCAGCAGCGTAGATGGGGGCATCTCTGGAAACACCATATATTTT. This gives the protein CASSVDGGISGNTIYF.

This clone has more than one count but fewer than ten. V is TRBV7-9 and J is TRBJ2-7; the D gene is possibly TRBD1 (5 bases). This CDR3 spans 12 amino acids. Deletions cut 2 bases from V and 7 bases from J, with 9 bases between. Germline V gene sequence: CDR1 SEHNR, CDR2 FQNEAQ (reference sequence). As DNA, the CDR3 is TGTGCCAGCAGCTTACCAGGGATTGAGCAGTACTTC. This gives the protein CASSLPGIEQYF. Complete variable domain (other parts from reference TRBV7-9 and TRBJ2-7): DTGVSQNPRHKITKRGQNVTFRCDPISEHNRLYWYRQTLGQGPEFLTYFQNEAQLEKSRLLSDRFSAERPKGSFSTLEIQRTEQGDSAMYLCASSLPGIEQYFGPGTRLTVT.

The gene calls are TRBV15 and TRBJ2-7; TRBD1 might be the D (6 bases). Trimming stripped 0 bases from V and 2 bases from J, with 17 bases between. The CDR3 has 17 residues. Per the germline V gene, CDR1 is LNHNV and CDR2 is YYDKDF (reference sequence). The CDR3 is CATSRDRERTETYEQYF. The CDR3 region has the DNA TGTGCCACCAGCAGAGATAGAGAAAGGACAGAGACCTACGAGCAGTACTTC.

This clone was detected a few times. The chain employs TRBV5-4 and TRBJ1-2; D may be TRBD1 (6 bases). The CDR3 runs 15 residues. V gave up 5 bases and J gave up 2 bases, with 16 bases separating them. Per the germline V gene, CDR1 is SGHNT and CDR2 is YYREEE (reference sequence). DNA of the CDR3: TGTGCCAGCAGTGCTGCTGGGGGCGCGAACTATGGCTACACCTTC. Amino acid sequence: CASSAAGGANYGYTF.

The V gene is TRBV7-6, the J gene TRBJ2-3; a possible D gene is TRBD2 (5 bases). The length of the CDR3 is 18 residues. Trimming stripped 1 base from V and 0 bases from J, with 17 bases between. CDR1 is SGHVS, CDR2 FNYEAQ, per germline. The CDR3 sequence: CASSLDSSADLSTDTQYF. CDR3 DNA: TGTGCCAGCAGCTTAGATTCGTCAGCGGACCTGAGCACAGATACGCAGTATTTT.

The chain recombines TRBV18 with TRBJ2-3, with 8 bases aligning to TRBD1. This CDR3 spans 15 amino acids. Germline assignment: CDR1 KGHSH and CDR2 LQKENI. V was pared by 3 bases and J by 4 bases, with 6 bases of the junction left unmatched. This CDR3 reads CASSPDRVHSDTQYF. Here the CDR3 DNA reads TGTGCCAGCTCACCGGACAGGGTCCACTCAGATACGCAGTATTTT.